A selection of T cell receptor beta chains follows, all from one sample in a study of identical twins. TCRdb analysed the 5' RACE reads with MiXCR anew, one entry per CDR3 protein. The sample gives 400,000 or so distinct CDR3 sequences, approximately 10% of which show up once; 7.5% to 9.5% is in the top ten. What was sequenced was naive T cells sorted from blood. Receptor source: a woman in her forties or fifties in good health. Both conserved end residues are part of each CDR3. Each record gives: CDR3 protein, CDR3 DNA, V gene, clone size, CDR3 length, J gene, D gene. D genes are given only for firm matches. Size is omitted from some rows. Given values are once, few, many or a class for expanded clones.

CDR3 protein: CASSFWENEKLFF
CDR3 DNA: TGTGCCAGCAGTTTTTGGGAAAATGAAAAACTGTTTTTT
V gene: TRBV12-3/TRBV12-4
clone size: many
CDR3 length: 13
J gene: TRBJ1-4
D gene: -

CDR3 protein: CSIPYRGSYGYTF
CDR3 DNA: TGCAGTATACCATACAGGGGTTCCTATGGCTACACCTTC
V gene: TRBV20-1
clone size: -
CDR3 length: 13
J gene: TRBJ1-2
D gene: TRBD1

CDR3 protein: CASTARNTEAFF
CDR3 DNA: TGTGCCAGCACCGCCAGGAACACTGAAGCTTTCTTT
V gene: TRBV3-1
clone size: -
CDR3 length: 12
J gene: TRBJ1-1
D gene: -

CDR3 protein: CASSSWSTEAFF
CDR3 DNA: TGTGCCAGCAGTTCCTGGAGCACTGAAGCTTTCTTT
V gene: TRBV6-6
clone size: few
CDR3 length: 12
J gene: TRBJ1-1
D gene: -

CDR3 protein: CASSMTETQYF
CDR3 DNA: TGTGCCAGTAGTATGACGGAGACCCAGTACTTC
V gene: TRBV19
clone size: -
CDR3 length: 11
J gene: TRBJ2-5
D gene: -

CDR3 protein: CASSQQPGQGADTEAFF
CDR3 DNA: TGCGCCAGCAGCCAACAACCGGGACAGGGGGCGGACACTGAAGCTTTCTTT
V gene: TRBV4-1
clone size: many
CDR3 length: 17
J gene: TRBJ1-1
D gene: TRBD1

CDR3 protein: CASSVGQVRDTQYF
CDR3 DNA: TGTGCCAGCAGCGTCGGACAGGTTCGCGATACGCAGTATTTT
V gene: TRBV7-8
clone size: few
CDR3 length: 14
J gene: TRBJ2-3
D gene: TRBD1

CDR3 protein: CAISESSGGVRKEQFF
CDR3 DNA: TGTGCCATCAGTGAGTCTTCCGGGGGCGTTCGCAAAGAGCAGTTCTTC
V gene: TRBV10-3
clone size: -
CDR3 length: 16
J gene: TRBJ2-1
D gene: -

CDR3 protein: CASSPTHAETQYF
CDR3 DNA: TGTGCCAGCAGCCCGACGCATGCAGAGACCCAGTACTTC
V gene: TRBV7-9
clone size: -
CDR3 length: 13
J gene: TRBJ2-5
D gene: -

CDR3 protein: CASSFRGLAGGPGLDKQFF
CDR3 DNA: TGTGCCAGCAGCTTCCGCGGACTAGCGGGAGGGCCTGGGCTTGATAAGCAGTTCTTC
V gene: TRBV7-9
clone size: few
CDR3 length: 19
J gene: TRBJ2-1
D gene: TRBD2

CDR3 protein: CASGLVVMLGLTGANVLTF
CDR3 DNA: TGTGCTAGTGGTTTGGTGGTGATGTTGGGGCTAACTGGGGCCAACGTCCTGACTTTC
V gene: TRBV12-5
clone size: -
CDR3 length: 19
J gene: TRBJ2-6
D gene: -

CDR3 protein: CASSHFLLAGGGANVLTF
CDR3 DNA: TGTGCCAGCAGCCATTTCCTCCTAGCGGGAGGTGGGGCCAACGTCCTGACTTTC
V gene: TRBV3-1
clone size: -
CDR3 length: 18
J gene: TRBJ2-6
D gene: TRBD2